This TCR beta chain came from a study of response to subunit inactivated influenza vaccine. The study, taken as a whole, reports: Only a handful of new T cells, the authors suggested, are recruited with each seasonal influenza vaccination.

Points on this clonotype: The target antigen is unknown.

This CDR3 region has 18 residues. V was pared by 0 bases and J by 2 bases, with 16 bases between. Germline V gives CDR1 MNHEY, CDR2 SVGEGT. TCRdb ran MiXCR on the RT-PCR reads and lists one entry per CDR3 protein. This sample carries approximately 170,000 distinct CDR3 sequences, approximately 12% of them seen once, and the ten largest clones take around 32%. The data were also submitted as part of a second study, on T cells expressing NK-cell markers. That source adds: 5'RACE template switching built TCR beta cDNA with unique molecular identifiers. From sorted CD3+CD56+NKG2C+, CD3+CD56+NKG2C- and CD3+CD56-NKG2C+ T cells came the TCR beta repertoires.

The chain has TRBV6-2 or TRBV6-3 and TRBJ2-2, with TRBD1 as a possible D gene (6 bases). The receptor was isolated from a man between 45 and 60 years old who received an inactivated influenza vaccine. This sample comprised CD8+ T cells sorted from PBMCs, obtained about 13 days after vaccination. CDR3 coding DNA: TGTGCCAGCAGTTACTCGATCGGACAGACATTTAACACCGGGGAGCTGTTTTTT. Its protein is CASSYSIGQTFNTGELFF.